These 24 T cell receptor beta chains were all obtained from the same sample, sequenced in a study of CXCR3-negative and CXCR3-positive naive CD8 T cells. The antigens these receptors bind are not known. Study-level findings and limits: Greater hydrophobicity was found in TRB CDR3s of CXCR3-positive naive cells than of CXCR3-negative naive cells.

cDNA libraries for TRB were generated by 5' RACE incorporating UMI labels. For each CDR3 protein, TCRdb gives one entry from its re-call of the 5' RACE reads, without DNA. The specimen's table records 55,000 to 65,000 distinct CDR3 sequences. Sequencing used naive CXCR3+ CD8+ T cells from blood. Subset denoted: CD45RO-CCR7+CD27+CD95- naive CD8+ T cells expressing CXCR3 (TNR3+). These receptors were collected from a human donor in good health. Some clones in this sample may be carry-over from other donors' samples.

The chain is built from TRBV9 and TRBJ2-7. The CDR3 is 14 amino acids. Per germline, CDR1 SGDLS and CDR2 YYNGEE. The CDR3: CASSAGRTNYEQYF.

This chain connects TRBV5-1 to TRBJ1-1; there is no DNA to check the TCRdb D call of TRBD1. The length of the CDR3 is 12 residues. Germline CDR1 and CDR2: SGHRS and YFSETQ. CDR3 region: CASSLEGAEAFF.

The chain employs TRBV7-6 and TRBJ2-3. Looked up from germline, CDR1 is SGHVS and CDR2 is FNYEAQ. The CDR3 is 14 amino acids. The CDR3 loop reads CASSLAGGIDTQYF.

This chain links TRBV7-9 with TRBJ2-7; no DNA is available, so the TRBD1 call from TCRdb remains unchecked. The germline gives CDR1 SEHNR, CDR2 FQNEAQ (reference sequence). The CDR3 sequence is 14 residues long. CDR3 sequence reads: CASSLDPQGDEQYF.

This chain uses TRBV19 with TRBJ2-1. This CDR3 comprises 15 residues. The germline gives CDR1 LNHDA, CDR2 SQIVND (reference sequence). The CDR3 loop is CASSVLAGSYNEQFF.

This chain uses TRBV7-2 with TRBJ2-1; TCRdb reports TRBD2, a call that lacks DNA to check it against. From germline, CDR1 is SGHTA and CDR2 FQGNSA. This CDR3 region has 15 residues. This chain's CDR3 is CASSLRRTSGNEQFF.

The chain employs TRBV9 and TRBJ2-3; TCRdb lists TRBD1, though no DNA is available to test this call. Germline V CDR1 and CDR2: SGDLS, YYNGEE. This CDR3 spans 14 amino acids. CDR3 protein: CASSGEGLPDTQYF.

The V call is TRBV7-3, the J call TRBJ2-1; without DNA, the TCRdb call of TRBD1 cannot be checked. The CDR3 is 16 residues long. CDR1 and CDR2 (germline): SGHTA, FQGTGA. CDR3 region: CASSQWRTDSYNEQFF.

The genes are TRBV6-5 and TRBJ2-1. This CDR3 has 13 amino acids. Germline V gene sequence: CDR1 MNHEY, CDR2 SVGAGI. This chain's CDR3 is CASSLDPYNEQFF.

The gene calls are TRBV12-3 or TRBV12-4 and TRBJ2-3; TCRdb indicates TRBD2, and absent DNA this call remains unverified. The CDR3 is 13 residues long. The chain's CDR3 is CASTGGPADTQYF.

V and J are TRBV7-8 and TRBJ2-7; TCRdb's D gene call, TRBD1, goes unchecked for lack of DNA. Per the germline V gene, CDR1 is SGHVS and CDR2 is FQNEAQ. The CDR3 length is 15 residues. The CDR3 reads CASSLTVPSSYEQYF.

CDR3 sequence reads: CASSFRTSGGKSATYTEQFF. The chain links TRBV28 to TRBJ2-1; no DNA is available, so the TRBD2 call from TCRdb remains unchecked. The CDR3 length is 20 residues. CDR1 is MDHEN and CDR2 is SYDVKM in the germline V gene.

The rearrangement uses TRBV11-3 and TRBJ2-3; as DNA is missing, the TRBD2 call by TCRdb cannot be tested. The CDR3 length is 16 residues. Germline values: CDR1 SGHNT, CDR2 YENEEA. The CDR3 reads CASSLYQRGGSDTQYF.

This chain links TRBV7-6 with TRBJ2-7; TCRdb calls TRBD1, which cannot be checked without DNA. Germline V gives CDR1 SGHVS, CDR2 FNYEAQ. The CDR3 is made up of 13 amino acids. CDR3 residues: CASSQGQGNEQYF.

This sequence joins TRBV7-9 and TRBJ1-1; TCRdb indicates TRBD1, and absent DNA this call remains unverified. The CDR3 extends over 13 amino acids. CDR1 is SEHNR, CDR2 FQNEAQ, per germline (reference sequence). The CDR3: CASSPTGSGEAFF.

The chain couples TRBV20-1 to TRBJ2-1. Germline V gene lookup returns CDR1 DFQATT and CDR2 SNEGSKA (reference sequence). The CDR3 loop spans 12 amino acids. CDR3 protein: CSARVDYTEQFF.

The chain carries TRBV7-3 and TRBJ2-7. The V gene's germline CDR1 is SGHTA and CDR2 FQGTGA. This CDR3 has 14 amino acids. CDR3 sequence reads: CASSLSPGAIEQYF.

The chain combines TRBV5-1 with TRBJ2-1; as DNA is missing, the TRBD1 call by TCRdb cannot be tested. CDR1 is SGHRS and CDR2 is YFSETQ in the germline V gene. The CDR3 has 15 amino acids. The CDR3 protein is CASSLMGQSTNEQFF.

J is TRBJ2-7 and V is TRBV29-1. The CDR3 spans 13 residues. From germline, CDR1 is SQVTM and CDR2 ANQGSEA. The CDR3: CSVSAESSYEQYF.

The chain is built from TRBV11-3 and TRBJ1-1; TCRdb's D gene call, TRBD1, goes unchecked for lack of DNA. Germline lookup yields CDR1 SGHNT and CDR2 YENEEA. The CDR3 totals 17 residues. This CDR3 is CASSSPGGTGADCEAFF. Variable domain in full (rest from reference TRBV11-3 and TRBJ1-1): EAGVVQSPRYKIIEKKQPVAFWCNPISGHNTLYWYLQNLGQGPELLIRYENEEAVDDSQLPKDRFSAERLKGVDSTLKIQPAELGDSAVYLCASSSPGGTGADCEAFFGQGTRLTVV.

CDR3 protein: CASSWDSRLMNTEAFF. The chain has TRBV7-6 and TRBJ1-1; TCRdb reports TRBD1, a call that lacks DNA to check it against. CDR3 size: 16 residues. Germline V CDR1 and CDR2: SGHVS, FNYEAQ.

CDR3: CASSLFRGSGETQYF. V and J are TRBV28 and TRBJ2-5; checking the TCRdb D call of TRBD2 is not possible without DNA. Germline V lookup: CDR1 MDHEN, CDR2 SYDVKM. The CDR3 covers 15 residues.

The rearrangement links TRBV21-1 to TRBJ2-1. TRBV21-1 represents a pseudogene. The CDR3 is made up of 14 amino acids. CDR3: CASSKGGTDNEQFF.

Here the CDR3 reads CASSLQGSGANVLTF. The chain employs TRBV6-2 or TRBV6-3 and TRBJ2-6. This CDR3 region has 15 residues. Per the germline V gene, CDR1 is MNHEY and CDR2 is SVGEGT.